Each of the 12 T cell receptor beta chains below was sequenced from the same sample in a study of blood T cells in healthy people across ages. Combining a sample-barcoded 5' primer with a J-beta primer mix, a second PCR ran for roughly 7 to 12 cycles. TCRdb itself ran the 5' RACE reads through MiXCR, one entry per CDR3 protein. Of around 2 million distinct CDR3 sequences in the sample, around 40% were seen once. The sample consisted of blood. All receptors derive from a human donor in good health.

This chain connects TRBV7-3 to TRBJ2-7; D might be TRBD1 (6 bases). Germline V lookup: CDR1 SGHTA, CDR2 FQGTGA. This CDR3 region has 15 residues. The V and J ends lost 4 bases and 2 bases respectively, with 15 bases between them. The CDR3 nucleotides read TGTGCCAGCAGCTCCCACCCAGGGGAGACCTACGAGCAGTACTTC. Its translation: CASSSHPGETYEQYF. The full variable domain, rest sourced from reference TRBV7-3 and TRBJ2-7, is GAGVSQTPSNKVTEKGKYVELRCDPISGHTALYWYRQSLGQGPEFLIYFQGTGAADDSGLPNDRFFAVRPEGSVSTLKIQRTERGDSAVYLCASSSHPGETYEQYFGPGTRLTVT.

This clonotype has just a few counts. CDR3 sequence: CAISESLGQGAPGYTF. CDR3 nucleotides: TGTGCCATCAGTGAGTCGCTTGGACAGGGGGCGCCTGGCTACACCTTC. V and J are TRBV10-3 and TRBJ1-2; 11 nucleotides agree with TRBD1. Germline V gene sequence: CDR1 ENHRY, CDR2 SYGVKD. CDR3 length equals 16 residues. The J segment lost 7 bases and the V segment lost 0 bases, leaving 7 bases of the junction unmatched.

The sample holds a few counts of this clonotype. This chain joins TRBV13 and TRBJ2-7, with D perhaps TRBD1 or TRBD2 (5 bases each). The CDR3 has 13 residues. Trimming removed 5 bases from V and 3 bases from J, with 11 bases in between. Germline lookup yields CDR1 PRHDT and CDR2 FYEKMQ (reference sequence). CDR3 DNA: TGTGCCAGCAGCGGGGACGGTCACTACGAGCAGTACTTC. Its translation is CASSGDGHYEQYF.

V and J are TRBV6-5 and TRBJ1-2; perhaps TRBD1 as D (6 bases). Germline V gives CDR1 MNHEY, CDR2 SVGAGI. Trimming stripped 1 base from V and 8 bases from J, with 14 bases between. CDR3 length: 14 amino acids. The CDR3 loop reads CASSYLQGAWGYTF. Written as DNA, the CDR3 is TGTGCCAGCAGTTACTTACAGGGAGCGTGGGGCTACACCTTC.

This rearrangement joins TRBV2 to TRBJ2-1, with 9 bases that match TRBD2. The germline V gene encodes CDR1 SNHLY and CDR2 FYNNEI. The CDR3 length is 14 residues. The V and J ends lost 7 bases and 10 bases, in that order; junction bases with no gene match: 11. DNA for the CDR3: TGTGCCAGCAAAAGGGCGGGGGGGCCGGGCGAGCAGTTCTTC. It codes for CASKRAGGPGEQFF. Complete variable domain (other parts from reference TRBV2 and TRBJ2-1): EPEVTQTPSHQVTQMGQEVILRCVPISNHLYFYWYRQILGQKVEFLVSFYNNEISEKSEIFDDQFSVERPDGSNFTLKIRSTKLEDSAMYFCASKRAGGPGEQFFGPGTRLTVL.

As to this clonotype: One end of the junction fails to match germline, which may point to a read error. The rearrangement uses TRBV5-1 and TRBJ2-5, with D tentatively TRBD1 (5 bases). Germline values: CDR1 SGHRS, CDR2 YFSETQ. This CDR3 is 14 amino acids long. The CDR3 DNA sequence: TGCGCCGGCAGCTTGGTCGGACATGGAGAGACCCAGTACTTC. The encoded protein is CAGSLVGHGETQYF.

This clonotype was found a few times. This rearrangement joins TRBV20-1 to TRBJ1-2, with 10 bases aligning to TRBD1. V lost 3 bases to trimming and J lost 6 bases; unmatched junction nucleotides: 4. The CDR3 is 13 amino acids. The germline V gene has CDR1 DFQATT and CDR2 SNEGSKA (reference sequence). The CDR3 bases are TGCAGTGCTAGGGGAGACAGGGGGCATGGCTACACCTTC. This sequence encodes CSARGDRGHGYTF.

This clonotype was detected only a few times. V and J are TRBV29-1 and TRBJ2-1, with 7 bases aligning to TRBD2. V lost 2 bases and J lost 6; bases outside the gene matches: 4. This CDR3 comprises 13 residues. Germline V gives CDR1 SQVTM, CDR2 ANQGSEA. The chain's CDR3 is CSVERLAVNEQFF. CDR3 coding DNA: TGCAGCGTTGAACGGCTAGCGGTCAATGAGCAGTTCTTC.

The chain carries TRBV28 and TRBJ2-3; D ambiguous. This CDR3 is built from 14 residues. The germline V gene encodes CDR1 MDHEN and CDR2 SYDVKM. Trimming pared 7 bases from V and 2 bases from J, leaving 13 bases between. The CDR3, as DNA: TGTGCCAGCAATCGGGTTCTCTTCACAGATACGCAGTATTTT. Its protein is CASNRVLFTDTQYF. Together with reference TRBV28 and TRBJ2-3, the CDR3 gives the full variable domain: DVKVTQSSRYLVKRTGEKVFLECVQDMDHENMFWYRQDPGLGLRLIYFSYDVKMKEKGDIPEGYSVSREKKERFSLILESASTNQTSMYLCASNRVLFTDTQYFGPGTRLTVL.

This clonotype was observed a handful of times. The J gene is TRBJ2-1, the V gene TRBV20-1; D is unresolved. In germline, CDR1 is DFQATT, CDR2 SNEGSKA (reference sequence). The CDR3 sequence is 15 residues long. V lost 3 bases to trimming and J lost 1 base, with 13 bases between them. CDR3 protein: CSASPISRSYNEQFF. Here the CDR3 DNA reads TGCAGTGCTAGTCCGATCTCCAGATCCTACAATGAGCAGTTCTTC.

The genes are TRBV4-3 and TRBJ2-1; possibly TRBD1 for D (6 bases). V was clipped by 7 bases and J by 9 bases, with 25 bases between them. The CDR3 loop spans 16 amino acids. Germline V CDR1 and CDR2: LGHNA, YSLEER. The CDR3 DNA sequence: TGCGCCAGCAACAAGACCACGGCAGGGGAATTGGGTGAGCAGTTCTTC. Translated, it gives CASNKTTAGELGEQFF.

The rearrangement uses TRBV11-2 and TRBJ2-3, with D unclear. The V gene lost 0 bases and the J gene lost 8 bases, with 15 bases spanning the gap. This CDR3 spans 15 amino acids. The germline gives CDR1 SGHAT, CDR2 FQNNGV. The CDR3 loop is CASSLELRTDGTQYF. The CDR3 DNA is TGTGCCAGCAGCTTAGAGCTCCGTACCGACGGTACGCAGTATTTT.